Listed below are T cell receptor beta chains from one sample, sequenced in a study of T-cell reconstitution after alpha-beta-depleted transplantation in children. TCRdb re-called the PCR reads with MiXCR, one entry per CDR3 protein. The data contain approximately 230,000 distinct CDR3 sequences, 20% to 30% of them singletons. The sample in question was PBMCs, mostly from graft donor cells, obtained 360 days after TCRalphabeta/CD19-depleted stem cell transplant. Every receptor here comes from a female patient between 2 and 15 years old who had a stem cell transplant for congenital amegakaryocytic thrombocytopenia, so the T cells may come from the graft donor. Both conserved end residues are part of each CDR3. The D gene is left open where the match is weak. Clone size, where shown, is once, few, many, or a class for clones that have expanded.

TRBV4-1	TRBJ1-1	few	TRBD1	CASSQPGQYTEAFF	TGCGCCAGCAGCCAACCGGGACAGTACACTGAAGCTTTCTTT
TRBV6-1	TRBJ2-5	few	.	CASSPGAYETQYF	TGTGCCAGCAGTCCAGGGGCGTACGAGACCCAGTACTTC
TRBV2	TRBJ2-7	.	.	CASSDPGLSPEQYF	TGTGCCAGCAGTGACCCGGGACTTTCCCCCGAGCAGTACTTC
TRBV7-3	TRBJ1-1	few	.	CASSSTRGTEAFF	TGTGCCAGCAGCTCAACTAGGGGCACCGAAGCTTTCTTT
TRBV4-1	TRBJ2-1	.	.	CASSQGRAISSYNEQFF	TGCGCCAGCAGCCAAGGTCGGGCAATCAGCTCCTACAATGAGCAGTTCTTC
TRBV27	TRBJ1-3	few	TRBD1	CASSSTGGRDTIYF	TGTGCCAGCAGTTCGACAGGGGGCCGGGACACCATATATTTT
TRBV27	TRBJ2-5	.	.	CASSFSGVVETQYF	TGTGCCAGCAGTTTCTCAGGGGTCGTGGAGACCCAGTACTTC
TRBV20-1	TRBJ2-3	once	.	CSASGPSGDTQYF	TGCAGTGCTAGTGGCCCCTCTGGCGATACGCAGTATTTT
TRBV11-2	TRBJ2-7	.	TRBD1	CASSFQTGAYEQYF	TGTGCCAGCAGCTTCCAAACAGGGGCCTACGAGCAGTACTTC
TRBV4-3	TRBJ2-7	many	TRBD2	CASSQDPDGRYYEQYF	TGCGCCAGCAGCCAAGATCCGGACGGGAGGTACTACGAGCAGTACTTC
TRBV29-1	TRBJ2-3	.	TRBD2	CSVESLAGEASTDTQYF	TGCAGCGTTGAAAGTCTAGCGGGAGAGGCTAGCACAGATACGCAGTATTTT
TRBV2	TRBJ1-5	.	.	CASRADSVNQPQHF	TGTGCCAGCAGAGCAGACAGCGTCAATCAGCCCCAGCATTTT
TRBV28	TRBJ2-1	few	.	CASSPRDRPNEQFF	TGTGCCAGCAGTCCCCGGGACCGTCCCAATGAGCAGTTCTTC
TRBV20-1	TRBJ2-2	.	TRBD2	CSARRGLADYTGELFF	TGCAGTGCTAGACGAGGACTAGCGGACTACACCGGGGAGCTGTTTTTT
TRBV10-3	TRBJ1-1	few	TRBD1	CAISDRGIAEAFF	TGTGCCATCAGTGACAGGGGGATAGCTGAAGCTTTCTTT
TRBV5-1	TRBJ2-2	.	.	CASSSTGFTGELFF	TGCGCCAGCAGCTCCACAGGTTTCACCGGGGAGCTGTTTTTT
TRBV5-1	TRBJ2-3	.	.	CASRVRGENTDTQYF	TGCGCCAGCAGGGTAAGGGGAGAGAACACAGATACGCAGTATTTT
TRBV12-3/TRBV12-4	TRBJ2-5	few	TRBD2	CASSFRSGGIQETQYF	TGTGCCAGCAGTTTCAGGAGCGGGGGGATCCAAGAGACCCAGTACTTC
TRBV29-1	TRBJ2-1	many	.	CSVVAILSYNEQFF	TGCAGCGTTGTAGCTATCCTCTCCTACAATGAGCAGTTCTTC
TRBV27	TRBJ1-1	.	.	CASSWGARGTEAFF	TGTGCCAGCAGTTGGGGGGCGCGTGGCACTGAAGCTTTCTTT
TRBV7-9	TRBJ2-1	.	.	CASSLTRAAGNNEQFF	TGTGCCAGCAGCTTAACACGGGCCGCTGGTAACAATGAGCAGTTCTTC
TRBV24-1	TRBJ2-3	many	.	CATSDPTVGPRNTDTQYF	TGTGCCACCAGTGATCCTACAGTAGGACCCCGCAACACAGATACGCAGTATTTT
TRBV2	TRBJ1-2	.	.	CASEQCGHGYTF	TGTGCCAGCGAACAGTGTGGACATGGCTACACCTTC
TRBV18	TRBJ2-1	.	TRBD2	CASSPPRTSGGSMNEQFF	TGTGCCAGCTCACCTCCAAGGACTAGCGGGGGTTCTATGAATGAGCAGTTCTTC
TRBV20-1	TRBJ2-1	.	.	CSARLVNNEQFF	TGCAGTGCACGTCTAGTTAACAATGAGCAGTTCTTC
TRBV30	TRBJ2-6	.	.	CAWNRGGSGANVLTF	TGTGCCTGGAACAGGGGGGGATCTGGGGCCAACGTCCTGACTTTC
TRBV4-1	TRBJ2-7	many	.	CASSHRLGVEDEQYF	TGCGCCAGCAGCCACCGGCTTGGGGTGGAAGACGAGCAGTACTTC
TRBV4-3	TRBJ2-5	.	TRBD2	CASSRGFCGRWETQYF	TGCGCCAGCAGCCGAGGTTTTTGCGGGAGGTGGGAGACCCAGTACTTC
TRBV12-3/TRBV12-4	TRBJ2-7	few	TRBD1	CASSFSGQGNYEQYF	TGTGCCAGCAGTTTCTCCGGACAGGGGAATTACGAGCAGTACTTC
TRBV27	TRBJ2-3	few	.	CASSLYPAPLPDTQYF	TGTGCCAGCAGTTTATATCCAGCTCCTCTCCCAGATACGCAGTATTTT
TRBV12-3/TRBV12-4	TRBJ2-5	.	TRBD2	CASSSRLAGAEMETQYF	TGTGCCAGCAGTTCCCGACTAGCGGGAGCTGAGATGGAGACCCAGTACTTC
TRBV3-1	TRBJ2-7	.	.	CASNQGGQGRASEQYF	TGTGCCAGCAACCAAGGGGGGCAGGGCCGGGCTAGCGAGCAGTACTTC
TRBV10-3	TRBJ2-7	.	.	CAISAHTARGYEQYF	TGTGCCATCAGTGCCCATACGGCAAGGGGCTACGAGCAGTACTTC
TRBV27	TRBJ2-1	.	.	CASLTLGDHNEQFF	TGTGCCAGTCTGACACTCGGGGACCACAATGAGCAGTTCTTC
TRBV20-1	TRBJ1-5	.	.	CSARRGLGESQPQHF	TGCAGTGCTAGAAGAGGTCTAGGGGAAAGTCAGCCCCAGCATTTT
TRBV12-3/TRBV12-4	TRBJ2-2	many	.	CASSPRTANTGELFF	TGTGCCAGCAGCCCTCGGACAGCGAACACCGGGGAGCTGTTTTTT
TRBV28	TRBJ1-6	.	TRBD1	CASLNRQGFVSDSPLHF	TGTGCCAGTTTGAATCGACAGGGTTTCGTGTCCGATTCACCCCTCCACTTT
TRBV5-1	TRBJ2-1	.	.	CASSLGYVSSYNEQFF	TGCGCCAGCAGCTTGGGCTATGTCTCCTCCTACAATGAGCAGTTCTTC
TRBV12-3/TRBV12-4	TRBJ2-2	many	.	CASSEVGELFF	TGTGCCAGCAGCGAAGTCGGGGAGCTGTTTTTT
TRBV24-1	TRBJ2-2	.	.	CATSPQGKGTGELFF	TGTGCCACCAGTCCCCAGGGGAAGGGCACCGGGGAGCTGTTTTTT
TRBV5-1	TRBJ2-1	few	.	CASSLPDTEQFF	TGCGCCAGCAGCTTGCCGGACACCGAGCAGTTCTTC
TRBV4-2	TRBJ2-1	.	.	CASSQASEGRGGEQFF	TGTGCCAGCAGCCAAGCCAGCGAGGGTAGGGGGGGTGAGCAGTTCTTC
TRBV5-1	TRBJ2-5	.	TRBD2	CASSPLIAGGKETQYF	TGCGCCAGCAGCCCGTTAATAGCGGGGGGCAAAGAGACCCAGTACTTC
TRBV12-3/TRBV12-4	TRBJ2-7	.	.	CASSRLAGYEQYF	TGTGCCAGCAGCCGGTTGGCGGGTTACGAGCAGTACTTC
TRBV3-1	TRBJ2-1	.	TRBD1	CASSQPTGGNEQFF	TGTGCCAGCAGCCAACCCACAGGGGGCAATGAGCAGTTCTTC
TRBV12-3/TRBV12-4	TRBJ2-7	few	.	CASSSHSYEQYF	TGTGCCAGCAGTTCTCACTCCTACGAGCAGTACTTC
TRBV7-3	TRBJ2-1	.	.	CASSQSSQGNEQFF	TGTGCCAGCAGCCAGAGTAGCCAGGGGAATGAGCAGTTCTTC
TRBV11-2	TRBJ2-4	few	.	CASRSGTAKNIQYF	TGTGCCAGCAGATCCGGGACAGCCAAAAACATTCAGTACTTC
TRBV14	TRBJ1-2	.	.	CASSQDVQGRDGYTF	TGTGCCAGCAGCCAAGATGTCCAGGGACGTGATGGCTACACCTTC
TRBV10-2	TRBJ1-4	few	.	CASRNRAGNEKLFF	TGCGCCAGCAGAAACAGGGCTGGGAATGAAAAACTGTTTTTT
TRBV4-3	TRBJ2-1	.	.	CASSHGPGGNEQFF	TGCGCCAGCAGCCACGGGCCCGGGGGCAATGAGCAGTTCTTC
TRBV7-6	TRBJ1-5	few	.	CASSHRSNQPQHF	TGTGCCAGCAGCCATCGTAGCAATCAGCCCCAGCATTTT
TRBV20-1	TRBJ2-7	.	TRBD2	CSAVDFRTSGTYEQYF	TGCAGTGCGGTAGATTTCAGGACTAGCGGTACCTACGAGCAGTACTTC
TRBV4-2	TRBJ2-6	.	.	CASSQDETGNPGANVLTF	TGTGCCAGCAGCCAAGATGAAACAGGGAATCCTGGGGCCAACGTCCTGACTTTC
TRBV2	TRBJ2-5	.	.	CASRVQETQYF	TGTGCCAGCAGAGTCCAAGAGACCCAGTACTTC
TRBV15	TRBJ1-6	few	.	CATSFPTTAYNSPLHF	TGTGCCACCAGCTTCCCTACGACAGCCTATAATTCACCCCTCCACTTT
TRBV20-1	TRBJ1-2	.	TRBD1	CSAIDLDRGETNYGYTF	TGCAGTGCGATAGACCTGGACAGGGGGGAGACTAACTATGGCTACACCTTC
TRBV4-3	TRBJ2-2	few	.	CASSPLITEHPSNTGELFF	TGCGCCAGCAGCCCTTTAATTACAGAACATCCTTCGAACACCGGGGAGCTGTTTTTT